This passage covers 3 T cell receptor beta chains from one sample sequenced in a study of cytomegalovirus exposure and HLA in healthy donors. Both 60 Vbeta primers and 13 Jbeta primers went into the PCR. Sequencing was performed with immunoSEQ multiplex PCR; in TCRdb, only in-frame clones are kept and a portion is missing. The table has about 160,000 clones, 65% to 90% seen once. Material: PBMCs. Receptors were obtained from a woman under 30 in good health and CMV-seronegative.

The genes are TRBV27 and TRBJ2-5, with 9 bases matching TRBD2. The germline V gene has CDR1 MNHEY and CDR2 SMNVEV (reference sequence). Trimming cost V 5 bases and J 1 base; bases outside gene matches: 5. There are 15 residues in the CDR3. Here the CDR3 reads CASSPSGAPQETQYF. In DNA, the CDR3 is TGTGCCAGCAGTCCTAGCGGGGCCCCCCAAGAGACCCAGTACTTC.

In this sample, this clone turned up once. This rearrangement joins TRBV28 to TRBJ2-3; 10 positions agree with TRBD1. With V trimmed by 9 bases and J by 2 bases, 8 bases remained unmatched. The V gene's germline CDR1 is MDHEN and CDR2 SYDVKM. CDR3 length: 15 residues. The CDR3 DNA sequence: TGTGCCAGTCCTCCGGGACAGGGGATCACAGATACGCAGTATTTT. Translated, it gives CASPPGQGITDTQYF.

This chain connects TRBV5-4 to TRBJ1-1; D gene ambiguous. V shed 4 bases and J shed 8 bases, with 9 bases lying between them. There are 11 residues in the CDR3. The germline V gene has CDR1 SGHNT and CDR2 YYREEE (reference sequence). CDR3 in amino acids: CASSRGDEAFF. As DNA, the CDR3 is TGTGCCAGCAGCCGGGGAGACGAAGCTTTCTTT.